Below are 25 T cell receptor beta chains sequenced from a single sample in a study of cytotoxic CD8 clonotypes in ibrutinib-treated CLL. Here immunoSEQ multiplex PCR was the method, and the copy in TCRdb shows in-frame clones only, minus some. The repertoire includes around 310,000 clones, around four fifths of them detected once, and 6.5% to 8.5% sits in the top ten. Specimen: PBMCs, collected before ibrutinib treatment. All receptors derive from a human donor with chronic lymphocytic leukemia.

CDR3 DNA sequence: TGTGCCATCCGACTTTTCTCCCAAAGATGGGACACCGGGGAGCTGTTTTTT. The encoded protein is CAIRLFSQRWDTGELFF. The J gene is TRBJ2-2, the V gene TRBV10-3; D gene uncertain. The CDR3 totals 17 residues. Trimming pared 8 bases from V and 3 bases from J, leaving 22 bases between. Germline lookup yields CDR1 ENHRY and CDR2 SYGVKD.

This chain uses TRBV11-3 with TRBJ2-2; D is unclear. The ends were cut back, 5 bases at V and 4 bases at J, with 20 bases in the middle. Germline V gene lookup returns CDR1 SGHNT and CDR2 YENEEA. The CDR3 is made up of 17 amino acids. The CDR3 DNA reads TGTGCCAGCAGCCCCCACGGTGTGGAGTCGGGCACCGGGGAGCTGTTTTTT. This codes for CASSPHGVESGTGELFF.

This chain uses TRBV10-1 with TRBJ2-1; 7 bases fit TRBD1. V gave up 4 bases and J gave up 6 bases; unmatched junction bases: 6. There are 14 residues in the CDR3. Germline V gene lookup returns CDR1 WNHNN and CDR2 SYGVQD (reference sequence). CDR3 loop: CASSGTGTTNEQFF. CDR3 bases: TGCGCCAGCAGTGGGACAGGCACGACCAATGAGCAGTTCTTC.

The gene calls are TRBV11-2 and TRBJ2-1, with D tentatively TRBD2 (6 bases). CDR3 length: 13 residues. The germline V and J ends were trimmed by 5 bases and 4 bases, with 9 bases remaining between them. Germline CDR1 SGHAT, CDR2 FQNNGV. CDR3 bases: TGTGCCAGCAGCCACGGGAGTTACAATGAGCAGTTCTTC. It encodes CASSHGSYNEQFF.

The J gene is TRBJ2-7, the V gene TRBV28; TRBD1 matches at 7 bases. CDR1 is MDHEN and CDR2 is SYDVKM in the germline V gene. The length of the CDR3 is 16 residues. Losses at the gene ends were 3 bases for V and 0 bases for J; bases not matched to a gene: 8. CDR3 protein: CASSLRGQIASYEQYF. The CDR3 DNA is TGTGCCAGCAGTTTGAGGGGGCAGATAGCCTCCTACGAGCAGTACTTC.

The chain is built from TRBV27 and TRBJ2-7, with TRBD1 identical over 7 bases. Trimming cost V 3 bases and J 4 bases; bases outside gene matches: 6. The V gene's germline CDR1 is MNHEY and CDR2 SMNVEV (reference sequence). The CDR3 spans 14 residues. The CDR3 is CASSFKGAPYEQYF. CDR3 DNA sequence: TGTGCCAGCAGTTTTAAGGGGGCGCCTTACGAGCAGTACTTC.

This chain joins TRBV5-8 and TRBJ2-3; 9 nucleotides align to TRBD1. CDR1 and CDR2 (germline): SGHTS, YDEGEE. V shed 4 bases and J 5 bases; nucleotides not matched to a gene: 8. The CDR3 sequence is 15 residues long. This CDR3 reads CASSGYRGLGDTQYF. The DNA of the CDR3 is TGTGCCAGCAGCGGATACAGGGGGCTGGGAGATACGCAGTATTTT.

J is TRBJ1-2 and V is TRBV30; tentative D call: TRBD1 (6 bases). CDR1 and CDR2 from the germline V gene are GTSNPN and SVGIG (reference sequence). The CDR3 consists of 13 residues. The germline V and J ends were trimmed by 1 base and 6 bases, with 12 bases remaining between them. The CDR3 DNA sequence: TGTGCCTGGAGTGATGGGGGGCAGGATGGCTACACCTTC. Protein: CAWSDGGQDGYTF.

The gene calls are TRBV4-3 and TRBJ2-7; 11 bases line up with TRBD1. J gave up 6 bases and V 5 bases, and 6 bases lay outside the gene matches. Germline V CDR1 and CDR2: LGHNA, YSLEER. CDR3 length: 14 residues. As DNA, the CDR3 is TGCGCCAGCAGCACCGGACAGGGGGCCGGCGAGCAGTACTTC. Its translation: CASSTGQGAGEQYF.

The chain carries TRBV27 and TRBJ2-3, with D perhaps matching TRBD1 (6 bases). Germline CDR1 is MNHEY and CDR2 is SMNVEV (reference sequence). This CDR3 has 16 amino acids. V lost 6 bases to trimming and J lost 2 bases, with 18 bases between them. CDR3 residues: CASSEQGVQYTDTQYF. The CDR3 DNA reads as TGTGCCAGCAGCGAACAGGGTGTCCAGTACACAGATACGCAGTATTTT.

The chain has TRBV5-1 and TRBJ1-1, with D tentatively TRBD1 (5 bases). CDR1 is SGHRS, CDR2 YFSETQ, per germline. The germline V and J ends were trimmed by 0 bases and 1 base, with 13 bases remaining between them. CDR3 size: 16 residues. CDR3 bases: TGCGCCAGCAGCTTGGGGCCGGGGCAGGAGAACACTGAAGCTTTCTTT. It translates to CASSLGPGQENTEAFF. The whole variable domain, filled in from reference TRBV5-1 and TRBJ1-1, reads KAGVTQTPRYLIKTRGQQVTLSCSPISGHRSVSWYQQTPGQGLQFLFEYFSETQRNKGNFPGRFSGRQFSNSRSEMNVSTLELGDSALYLCASSLGPGQENTEAFFGQGTRLTVV.

V is TRBV11-2 and J is TRBJ2-3, with D possibly matching TRBD2 (7 bases). Germline CDR1 is SGHAT and CDR2 is FQNNGV. The V gene lost 5 bases and the J gene lost 0 bases, with 15 bases spanning the gap. The CDR3 runs 16 residues. CDR3 amino acids: CASSQGGGLSTDTQYF. The CDR3 DNA sequence: TGTGCCAGCAGCCAAGGGGGGGGACTTAGCACAGATACGCAGTATTTT.

The V gene is TRBV7-2, the J gene TRBJ1-4; tentatively, D is TRBD1 (6 bases). The CDR3 runs to 15 residues. In germline, CDR1 is SGHTA, CDR2 FQGNSA. The ends were cut back, 4 bases at V and 6 bases at J, with 15 bases in the middle. The CDR3 is CASSSRQRTDEKLFF. DNA of the CDR3: TGTGCCAGCAGCTCCCGACAGCGGACAGATGAAAAACTGTTTTTT.

The rearrangement uses TRBV6-6 and TRBJ2-7, with D unclear. CDR1 and CDR2 from the germline V gene are MNHNY and SVGAGI (reference sequence). The V end was cut by 5 bases, the J end by 1 base, with 15 bases between. CDR3 size: 15 residues. This CDR3 is CASSPPRVGSYEQYF. The CDR3 nucleotides are TGTGCCAGCAGTCCCCCGCGTGTGGGGTCCTACGAGCAGTACTTC.

The chain joins TRBV19 to TRBJ1-1, with D possibly TRBD1 on 6 matching bases. The ends were cut back, 1 base at V and 4 bases at J, with 10 bases in the middle. The CDR3 sequence is 14 residues long. CDR1 is LNHDA, CDR2 SQIVND, per germline (reference sequence). As DNA, the CDR3 is TGTGCCAGTAGTATAGGAGGGGGGGCCACTGAAGCTTTCTTT. Its protein is CASSIGGGATEAFF.

The chain combines TRBV7-9 with TRBJ2-1; maybe TRBD2 (6 bases). Germline V gives CDR1 SEHNR, CDR2 FQNEAQ (reference sequence). The length of the CDR3 is 15 residues. V shed 5 bases and J shed 0 bases, with 11 bases lying between them. The CDR3 reads CASSQGRSSYNEQFF. CDR3 DNA: TGTGCCAGCAGCCAAGGGAGGAGCTCCTACAATGAGCAGTTCTTC.

The chain has TRBV19 and TRBJ1-2; maybe TRBD1 (5 bases). This CDR3 has 15 amino acids. Germline-derived CDR1 and CDR2 are LNHDA and SQIVND (reference sequence). Between the trimmed V and J ends, which lost 9 bases and 4 bases, there was a span of 21 bases. CDR3 amino acids: CASERGQPGAYGYTF. In DNA, the CDR3 is TGTGCCAGCGAGCGGGGCCAGCCAGGCGCCTATGGCTACACCTTC.

The V call is TRBV25-1, the J call TRBJ2-7; possibly TRBD2 for D (5 bases). Per germline, CDR1 MGHDK and CDR2 SYGVNS. CDR3 length: 15 residues. Trimming shortened V by 2 bases and J by 7 bases, and 18 bases separated the two germline ends. The CDR3 DNA sequence: TGTGCCAGCAGTGAACAGCTAGCCCGAACTATTGAGCAGTACTTC. Its translation: CASSEQLARTIEQYF.

The chain combines TRBV2 with TRBJ1-1, with 8 bases lining up with TRBD1. CDR3 length: 15 amino acids. Germline trimming cut 6 bases from V and 1 base from J; bases unmatched to any gene: 7. Per the germline V gene, CDR1 is SNHLY and CDR2 is FYNNEI. The CDR3 loop is CASSATDRENTEAFF. The CDR3, as DNA: TGTGCCAGCAGCGCAACGGACAGGGAGAACACTGAAGCTTTCTTT.

The chain links TRBV11-2 to TRBJ2-5; TRBD1 matches at 9 bases. The V and J ends lost 5 bases and 4 bases, in that order; junction bases with no gene match: 14. The CDR3 spans 17 residues. Germline V gives CDR1 SGHAT, CDR2 FQNNGV. Here the CDR3 DNA reads TGTGCCAGCAGCCGTACAGGGGGCCTTCGATACGGAGAGACCCAGTACTTC. It codes for CASSRTGGLRYGETQYF. The complete variable domain, with remaining parts taken from reference TRBV11-2 and TRBJ2-5, reads EAGVAQSPRYKIIEKRQSVAFWCNPISGHATLYWYQQILGQGPKLLIQFQNNGVVDDSQLPKDRFSAERLKGVDSTLKIQPAKLEDSAVYLCASSRTGGLRYGETQYFGPGTRLLVL.

The chain recombines TRBV4-2 with TRBJ2-7; 9 nucleotides line up with TRBD2. The ends lost 0 bases at V and 4 bases at J; junction bases unmatched: 10. Germline CDR1 reads LGHNA; CDR2 reads YNFKEQ. CDR3 length: 17 residues. The CDR3 bases are TGTGCCAGCAGCCAAGATATGGCTAGCGGGACTATATACGAGCAGTACTTC. Its protein is CASSQDMASGTIYEQYF.

This clone occurred once. CDR3 in DNA: TGTGCCAGCAGCGTAGGGCAGGGAGACTATGGCTACACCTTC. This sequence encodes CASSVGQGDYGYTF. The J gene is TRBJ1-2, the V gene TRBV9; TRBD1 might be the D (5 bases). CDR3 length equals 14 residues. The V end lost 0 bases, the J end lost 3 bases, and 9 bases lay between the germline ends. CDR1 and CDR2 from the germline V gene are SGDLS and YYNGEE.

The V call is TRBV12-5, the J call TRBJ2-5; a possible D gene is TRBD2 (6 bases). This CDR3 spans 13 amino acids. Trimming took 6 bases from V and 0 from J, leaving 8 bases between them. Looked up from germline, CDR1 is LGHNT and CDR2 is FRNRAP. This CDR3 reads CASGGLNQETQYF. CDR3 DNA sequence: TGTGCTAGTGGGGGACTGAACCAAGAGACCCAGTACTTC. Full variable domain (remainder filled in from reference TRBV12-5 and TRBJ2-5): DARVTQTPRHKVTEMGQEVTMRCQPILGHNTVFWYRQTMMQGLELLAYFRNRAPLDDSGMPKDRFSAEMPDATLATLKIQPSEPRDSAVYFCASGGLNQETQYFGPGTRLLVL.

The gene calls are TRBV5-1 and TRBJ2-1; D call uncertain. Germline CDR1 reads SGHRS; CDR2 reads YFSETQ. V lost 0 bases and J 3 bases, leaving 16 bases between the germline ends. The CDR3 totals 17 residues. The CDR3 here is CASSLDRTTPHYNEQFF. CDR3 nucleotides: TGCGCCAGCAGCTTGGACCGTACTACCCCCCACTACAATGAGCAGTTCTTC.

The chain uses TRBV5-1 and TRBJ1-2, with 7 positions matching TRBD1. Germline V gene sequence: CDR1 SGHRS, CDR2 YFSETQ. V trimming: 3 bases; J trimming: 2 bases; junction bases outside the gene matches: 1. This CDR3 is built from 13 residues. CDR3 sequence reads: CASSSGQNYGYTF. The CDR3 DNA follows: TGCGCCAGCAGCTCGGGACAGAACTATGGCTACACCTTC. Variable domain in full (rest from reference TRBV5-1 and TRBJ1-2): KAGVTQTPRYLIKTRGQQVTLSCSPISGHRSVSWYQQTPGQGLQFLFEYFSETQRNKGNFPGRFSGRQFSNSRSEMNVSTLELGDSALYLCASSSGQNYGYTFGSGTRLTVV.